Detailed here is one T cell receptor beta chain. The antigen is undetermined. Some clones are missing from TCRdb's copy, which holds only in-frame ones; the method was immunoSEQ multiplex PCR. The repertoire holds 200,000 to 250,000 clones, with roughly 88% as singletons. The source of the sample is a study of Ad26.COV2.S vaccination and SARS-CoV-2 variants. About the study: The COV1001 Ad26.COV2.S trial arm included the donor. Study-level results: Post-vaccination breadth of spike-specific CD8+ and CD4+ T cell responses was reportedly substantial.

The treatment denotes: roughly 19 received Ad26.COV2.S at low or high dose, single or two shots; roughly five received placebo; per-sample allocation not given. Collection of samples fell on day 63 after the first vaccine or placebo injection. Trimming at V came to 3 bases and at J to 10 bases, leaving 9 bases not matched to a gene. There are 15 residues in the CDR3. Per the germline V gene, CDR1 is PRHDT and CDR2 is FYEKMQ (reference sequence). The sample in question was peripheral blood, obtained in a trial of Ad26.COV2.S vaccine versus placebo. The chain has TRBV13 and TRBJ1-6, with TRBD1 identical over 7 bases. This clonotype was sampled from a person between 18 and 59 years old who received the Ad26.COV2.S COVID-19 vaccine or a placebo. The CDR3 sequence is CASSLRLGGLSPLHF. The CDR3 bases are TGTGCCAGCAGCTTGAGGTTAGGGGGCCTCTCACCCCTCCACTTT.